Listed below are T cell receptor beta chains from one sample, sequenced in a study of blood T cells in healthy people across ages. MiXCR, applied by TCRdb to the 5' RACE reads, yields one record per CDR3 protein. This table holds about 1,400,000 distinct CDR3 sequences, around two fifths found once. Sequencing was done on a sample of blood. These receptors all come from a woman aged 18-29 years in good health. Both conserved end residues are part of each CDR3. A D gene is named only where the DNA matches it firmly. The size field is filled for only some rows; it gives once, few, many or a size class.

v_gene	d_gene	abundance	j_gene	CDR3nt	CDR3aa
TRBV15	TRBD2	NA	TRBJ2-2	TGTGCCACCAGCAGAGGACTAGCGGGAGGATCCGGGGAGCTGTTTTTT	CATSRGLAGGSGELFF
TRBV7-2	NA	few	TRBJ1-5	TGTGCCAGCAGCTTAGAACTTAGGCAGCCCCAGCATTTT	CASSLELRQPQHF
TRBV11-2	NA	NA	TRBJ1-4	TGTGCCAGCAGCCCCCGTGAAAAACCGTTTTTT	CASSPREKPFF
TRBV6-6	TRBD1	NA	TRBJ1-5	TGTGCCAGCAGTTACATACGCCGGGACAGGGCAAATCAGCCCCAGCATTTT	CASSYIRRDRANQPQHF
TRBV10-3	NA	few	TRBJ2-7	TGTGCCATCAGTGAGGCGACTGGTTCCTACGAGCAGTACTTC	CAISEATGSYEQYF
TRBV11-1	TRBD1	NA	TRBJ2-7	TGTGCCAGCAGCGCGGCCGGGACAGCCCTCTACGAGCAGTACTTC	CASSAAGTALYEQYF
TRBV5-5	TRBD1	NA	TRBJ2-6	TGTGCCAGCAGCCCTAGGACAGGGGGCTCCAAATTAAACGTCCTGACTTTC	CASSPRTGGSKLNVLTF
TRBV7-7	TRBD2	NA	TRBJ2-3	TGTGCCAGCAGCTTAGGGGCTAGCGGGGCAGATACGCAGTATTTT	CASSLGASGADTQYF
TRBV27	NA	NA	TRBJ1-4	TGTGCCAGCAGTTCTACCATGTCCAATGAAAAACTGTTTTTT	CASSSTMSNEKLFF
TRBV28	NA	NA	TRBJ2-1	TGTGCCAGCAGTAGCGGGCCAAACTCCTACAATGAGCAGTTCTTC	CASSSGPNSYNEQFF
TRBV5-1	TRBD2	NA	TRBJ2-3	TGCGCCAGCAGCCCTCGGGGGGGGCGCACTAGCACAGATACGCAGTATTTT	CASSPRGGRTSTDTQYF
TRBV7-9	NA	NA	TRBJ2-5	TGTGCCAGCAGCGTCTCGTCCGAAGGGGCTGGGGAGCAGTACTTC	CASSVSSEGAGEQYF
TRBV30	TRBD1	NA	TRBJ1-1	TGTACAGGGGGCCTTATGAACACTGAAGCTTTCTTT	CTGGLMNTEAFF
TRBV7-8	NA	NA	TRBJ2-5	TGTGCCAGCAGCTTAAGTTCAGGCCGCCAAGAGACCCAGTACTTC	CASSLSSGRQETQYF
TRBV7-2	NA	few	TRBJ1-2	TGTGCCAGCAGCCAGGACCCTATTATAAGGGGCTATGGCTACACCTTC	CASSQDPIIRGYGYTF
TRBV6-5	NA	NA	TRBJ2-1	TGTGCCAGCAGTTACTCGAAGGGGCCTGAAGGTCAGTTCTTC	CASSYSKGPEGQFF
TRBV5-1	NA	NA	TRBJ2-1	TGCGCCAGCAGCTCCTCGGGCCTGTACAATGAGCAGTTCTTC	CASSSSGLYNEQFF